This T cell receptor beta chain was observed in a study of PD-1 blockade in classical Hodgkin lymphoma. Broader study findings: Before treatment, complete responders showed about the same diversity as newly diagnosed patients. Some patients began nivolumab under 1 year after ASCT. These patients were excluded from later analyses.

TCRdb keeps only in-frame clones here, not all; method: immunoSEQ multiplex PCR. The sample yields about 6,400 clones, 73% seen once. Points on this clone: Its antigen is currently unknown.

The CDR3 runs 16 residues. Trimming removed 0 bases at V and 0 bases at J, with 9 bases between. Germline CDR1 reads MNHNY; CDR2 reads SVGAGI (reference sequence). Stated time point: cycle 4 day 1 (C4D1), after 6 weeks of nivolumab. Patients all relapsed after autologous stem cell transplantation, and there was variation in brentuximab vedotin exposure. After thawing, PBMCs were subjected to magnetic negative selection to isolate CD8+ T cells. Each best response was a complete response, a partial response or progressive disease. V is TRBV6-6 and J is TRBJ1-5; D remains unclear. Here the sequenced sample was CD8+ T cells from blood, taken before the fourth cycle of nivolumab. The TCR was taken from a human donor with classical Hodgkin lymphoma. CDR3 residues: CASSYSRPNSNQPQHF. The CDR3 DNA follows: TGTGCCAGCAGTTACTCTAGACCGAATAGCAATCAGCCCCAGCATTTT.